Detailed here is one TCR beta chain. Its antigen is not known. Germline V CDR1 and CDR2: MNHNS, SASEGT. This CDR3 comprises 13 residues. Trimming removed 0 bases from V and 8 bases from J; junction bases left unmatched: 3. The data originate from a study of cytomegalovirus exposure and HLA in healthy donors. Whole-study results and caveats: Being productive about 87% or about 30% of the time was typical of most TCR beta V segments in an earlier analysis. Later work found most CMV-associated TCR beta chains apparently HLA-restricted. A later analysis found TCR association rates differed by HLA locus, highest for DRB1 and lowest for HLA-C.

60 Vbeta and 13 Jbeta primers were used in PCR. The assay was immunoSEQ multiplex PCR, and TCRdb's table has in-frame clones only and misses some. The sample shows 150,000 to 200,000 clones, 81% of them seen only once. The source material was PBMCs. The clonotype originates from a man younger than 35 in good health and CMV-seronegative. This chain connects TRBV6-1 to TRBJ1-1, with 7 bases matching TRBD1. Written as DNA, the CDR3 is TGTGCCAGCAGTGAAGCAGGACAGGCCGAAGCTTTCTTT. Amino acid sequence: CASSEAGQAEAFF.